This TCR beta chain comes out of a study of CD8+ T cells in alopecia areata. Study findings and constraints: Scalp clonality dropped significantly under tofacitinib, as did expanded CD8+ top-100 clones.

Treatment denoted: oral pan-JAK inhibitor, 5-10 mg twice daily. CDR3 length equals 13 residues. CDR1 and CDR2 (germline): SQVTM, ANQGSEA. V trimming: 5 bases; J trimming: 6 bases; junction bases outside the gene matches: 8. RNA was isolated and reverse transcribed to cDNA, the sequencing template. Sequencing was performed with immunoSEQ multiplex PCR; in TCRdb, only in-frame clones are kept and a portion is missing. The sample lists 180,000 or so clones; over 45% were seen once. Of note for this clone: What it recognizes is unknown.

The chain has TRBV29-1 and TRBJ1-2; 8 bases map to TRBD1. Sequences were derived from CD4+ T cells sorted from blood, sampled at week 24, from a patient treated with tofacitinib. The sequence was collected from a human donor with alopecia areata. The CDR3: CSVQGAWGHGYTF. The CDR3 DNA reads as TGCAGCGTTCAGGGGGCTTGGGGCCATGGCTACACCTTC. The whole variable domain, filled in from reference TRBV29-1 and TRBJ1-2, reads SAVISQKPSRDICQRGTSLTIQCQVDSQVTMMFWYRQQPGQSLTLIATANQGSEATYESGFVIDKFPISRPNLTFSTLTVSNMSPEDSSIYLCSVQGAWGHGYTFGSGTRLTVV.